This TCR beta chain derives from a study of shared clonotypes between healthy human individuals. Overall study: Each donor contributed plates that comprised three CD4 naive, three CD4 memory, two CD8 naive and one CD8 memory.

To note about this clone: The antigen is unknown.

As processed by the authors: For the immunoSEQ data, sequences were junction-only without quality scores, so filtering differed. TCRdb's copy holds only in-frame clones and misses some; the assay was immunoSEQ multiplex PCR. V, J and clone size are those of that table, while D and trimming were read from the DNA. The sample has more than 2,000,000 clones; around 94% are singletons. Study-wide results and limits: With a handful of donors compared, 4.5% to 6.5% of naive CD4 clonotypes were shared. Shared clonotypes across all four donors exceeded non-shared ones in generation probability.

CDR3 length: 15 residues. CDR1 and CDR2 (germline): MGHRA, YSYEKL. Deletions cut 4 bases from V and 3 bases from J, with 13 bases between. What was sequenced was naive CD4+ T cells sorted from blood. Subset in this sample: CD45RA+ positively selected. The J gene is TRBJ1-3, the V gene TRBV4-1; D is unclear. The clonotype originates from a young man in good health. Here the CDR3 DNA reads TGCGCCAGCAGCCCGGGTCCCGTGGATGGAAACACCATATATTTT. This gives the protein CASSPGPVDGNTIYF.